A single sample gave rise to the 16 T cell receptor beta chains below, sequenced in a study of T cells of healthy individuals. TCRdb analysed the 5' RACE reads with MiXCR anew, one entry per CDR3 protein. Among 95,000 to 100,000 distinct CDR3 sequences, roughly 18% were seen once, and the ten largest hold around 6.5%. The receptors here all came from a human donor in good health.

The chain combines TRBV15 with TRBJ2-5; 7 bases fit TRBD2. Trimming at V came to 8 bases and at J to 0 bases, leaving 3 bases not matched to a gene. Germline V gene lookup returns CDR1 LNHNV and CDR2 YYDKDF (reference sequence). The CDR3 contains 13 residues. CDR3 DNA sequence: TGTGCCACCTTAGCGGGTAACCAAGAGACCCAGTACTTC. Its translation: CATLAGNQETQYF.

This clonotype came up a few times. CDR3 sequence: CASRRRGEQFF. The CDR3 DNA reads TGTGCCAGCAGGCGACGGGGTGAGCAGTTCTTC. The rearrangement links TRBV2 to TRBJ2-1; D is possibly TRBD2 (5 bases). The germline V gene encodes CDR1 SNHLY and CDR2 FYNNEI. Trimming shortened V by 6 bases and J by 9 bases, and 9 bases separated the two germline ends. The CDR3 totals 11 residues.

This clonotype was counted between two and nine times. This rearrangement joins TRBV7-8 to TRBJ1-2, with 7 bases matching TRBD1. Trimming removed 6 bases from V and 6 bases from J; junction bases left unmatched: 16. This CDR3 has 16 amino acids. Germline values: CDR1 SGHVS, CDR2 FQNEAQ. The CDR3 sequence: CASSYRDSPYSDGYTF. The CDR3, as DNA: TGTGCCAGCAGTTATCGGGACAGCCCCTATTCTGATGGCTACACCTTC.

This clonotype showed up many times. The chain uses TRBV20-1 and TRBJ1-2; TRBD1 matches 8 bases. The germline V gene encodes CDR1 DFQATT and CDR2 SNEGSKA (reference sequence). The CDR3 is 14 amino acids. Trimming cost V 6 bases and J 5 bases; bases outside gene matches: 11. The CDR3 loop is CSASPDRVLYGYTF. The CDR3 DNA follows: TGCAGTGCAAGCCCGGACAGGGTCCTTTATGGCTACACCTTC.

This clonotype has ten or more counts. This chain joins TRBV7-9 and TRBJ2-1, with D tentatively TRBD1 or TRBD2 (5 bases each). Germline assignment: CDR1 SEHNR and CDR2 FQNEAQ (reference sequence). V lost 1 base, J lost 8 bases, and 9 bases lay in between. The CDR3 runs to 13 residues. CDR3 protein: CASSLGLGDEQFF. For the CDR3, the DNA is TGTGCCAGCAGCTTAGGATTGGGGGATGAGCAGTTCTTC. Full variable domain (remainder filled in from reference TRBV7-9 and TRBJ2-1): DTGVSQNPRHKITKRGQNVTFRCDPISEHNRLYWYRQTLGQGPEFLTYFQNEAQLEKSRLLSDRFSAERPKGSFSTLEIQRTEQGDSAMYLCASSLGLGDEQFFGPGTRLTVL.

This clonotype showed up many times. The rearrangement joins TRBV29-1 to TRBJ2-1; 12 bases line up with TRBD2. The CDR3 has 12 residues. Per the germline V gene, CDR1 is SQVTM and CDR2 is ANQGSEA. In nucleotides, the CDR3 is TGCTCGGCTAGCGGGGGGGCCCATGAGCAGTTCTTC. It codes for CSASGGAHEQFF.

This clonotype was counted ten times or more. The CDR3: CASSGGRLNTEAFF. DNA for the CDR3: TGCGCCAGCAGCGGGGGACGGCTGAACACTGAAGCTTTCTTT. V is TRBV5-1 and J is TRBJ1-1, with D maybe TRBD1 (5 bases). Germline loops: CDR1 SGHRS, CDR2 YFSETQ. Trimming removed 4 bases at V and 0 bases at J, with 10 bases between. The CDR3 spans 14 residues.

The chain is built from TRBV6-5 and TRBJ2-1, with D unclear. With 6 bases removed from V and 2 bases from J, the gap between germline ends came to 5 bases. The CDR3 has 12 residues. Germline CDR1 MNHEY, CDR2 SVGAGI. CDR3 nucleotide sequence: TGTGCCAGCAGGGGGACCTACAATGAGCAGTTCTTC. It specifies CASRGTYNEQFF.

The sample holds one count of this clonotype. The chain employs TRBV5-1 and TRBJ1-1, with a tentative D call TRBD1 (6 bases). The CDR3 has 16 residues. V was trimmed by 0 bases and J by 0 bases, leaving 12 bases between them. From germline, CDR1 is SGHRS and CDR2 YFSETQ. The CDR3 DNA follows: TGCGCCAGCAGCTTGGGGACAGTGATAATGAACACTGAAGCTTTCTTT. Encoded protein: CASSLGTVIMNTEAFF.

The chain uses TRBV18 and TRBJ1-4; no clear D. This CDR3 comprises 14 residues. The germline V gene has CDR1 KGHSH and CDR2 LQKENI. V was trimmed by 4 bases and J by 5 bases, leaving 11 bases between them. The CDR3 region has the DNA TGTGCCAGCTCACAGGAGGCCCTAAATGAAAAACTGTTTTTT. This translates into CASSQEALNEKLFF.

The J gene is TRBJ1-5, the V gene TRBV7-8; TRBD1 aligns across 9 bases. Germline loops: CDR1 SGHVS, CDR2 FQNEAQ. V shed 1 base and J 0 bases; nucleotides not matched to a gene: 7. The CDR3 runs 18 residues. The CDR3 spells CASSLGYRGRSSNQPQHF. The CDR3 nucleotides are TGTGCCAGCAGCTTAGGGTACAGGGGGCGCTCTAGCAATCAGCCCCAGCATTTT.

This chain links TRBV20-1 with TRBJ2-1; TRBD2 agrees at 9 bases. This CDR3 contains 14 residues. Germline-derived CDR1 and CDR2 are DFQATT and SNEGSKA (reference sequence). V shed 1 base and J 8 bases; nucleotides not matched to a gene: 6. The CDR3 is CSARGLAEIYEQFF. In nucleotides, the CDR3 is TGCAGTGCTAGAGGACTAGCGGAGATCTATGAGCAGTTCTTC.

The chain employs TRBV29-1 and TRBJ2-7; either TRBD1 or TRBD2 may supply D (6 bases each). The CDR3 loop spans 14 amino acids. V gave up 6 bases and J gave up 5 bases, with 20 bases separating them. The germline CDR1 and CDR2 sequences are SQVTM and ANQGSEA. The CDR3 sequence: CSVVGGRGVDEQYF. CDR3 DNA: TGCAGCGTCGTAGGAGGAAGGGGGGTCGACGAGCAGTACTTC.

The rearrangement links TRBV15 to TRBJ2-3, with D tentatively TRBD2 (5 bases). Trimming pared 5 bases from V and 5 bases from J, leaving 11 bases between. This CDR3 contains 13 residues. Germline V gives CDR1 LNHNV, CDR2 YYDKDF (reference sequence). CDR3 DNA sequence: TGTGCCACCAGCCCAGTGAGGGAAGATACGCAGTATTTT. Translating gives CATSPVREDTQYF. The full variable domain, in which reference TRBV15 and TRBJ2-3 provide the parts outside the CDR3, is DAMVIQNPRYQVTQFGKPVTLSCSQTLNHNVMYWYQQKSSQAPKLLFHYYDKDFNNEADTPDNFQSRRPNTSFCFLDIRSPGLGDTAMYLCATSPVREDTQYFGPGTRLTVL.

By share, this clonotype ranks as medium-sized (0.01 to 0.1%). This chain links TRBV6-1 with TRBJ1-5; TRBD1 agrees at 9 bases. Germline-derived CDR1 and CDR2 are MNHNS and SASEGT. Trimming took 7 bases from V and 3 from J; bases not matched to a gene: 7. The CDR3 sequence is 15 residues long. DNA of the CDR3: TGTGCCAGCAATTTCGGGACAGGGTCCAATCAGCCCCAGCATTTT. Translated: CASNFGTGSNQPQHF.

A few counts support this clonotype. The chain has TRBV13 and TRBJ2-4; 9 positions agree with TRBD1. CDR3 length: 15 amino acids. Trimming took 5 bases from V and 6 from J; bases not matched to a gene: 8. The germline V gene encodes CDR1 PRHDT and CDR2 FYEKMQ (reference sequence). This chain's CDR3 is CASSQRTGEGNIQYF. The CDR3 region has the DNA TGTGCCAGCAGCCAAAGGACAGGGGAGGGAAACATTCAGTACTTC.